The 2 T cell receptor beta chains below were found in one sample sequenced in a study of identical twins. In TCRdb, the 5' RACE reads were re-called with MiXCR into one record per CDR3 protein. Altogether some 270,000 distinct CDR3 sequences are present, about 8.5% being singletons, with the ten largest covering over 2.5%. This sample was shared with a second study, whose subject was yellow fever vaccine responses in identical twins.

The sample comprised CD8+ T cells sorted from blood. The receptor source for this set is a woman aged 18-30 years in good health.

This clonotype turned up a few times. The rearrangement uses TRBV20-1 and TRBJ2-1; 10 bases are shared with TRBD2. Trimming removed 0 bases from V and 2 bases from J; junction bases left unmatched: 7. CDR1 DFQATT and CDR2 SNEGSKA come from the germline V gene (reference sequence). The CDR3 sequence is 17 residues long. CDR3 coding DNA: TGCAGTGCTAGAGATACGACTAGCGGGTTTACCTACAATGAGCAGTTCTTC. It specifies CSARDTTSGFTYNEQFF.

This clonotype was seen a few times. The genes are TRBV7-9 and TRBJ1-1; D gene unclear. The germline gives CDR1 SEHNR, CDR2 FQNEAQ (reference sequence). The CDR3 loop spans 15 amino acids. V lost 5 bases, J lost 1 base, and 14 bases lay in between. DNA for the CDR3: TGTGCCAGCAGCCAAGTTCGGGGATGGAACACTGAAGCTTTCTTT. Protein: CASSQVRGWNTEAFF.